What follows are 29 T cell receptor beta chains derived from one specimen sequenced in a study of CD8+ T cells in alopecia areata. Sequencing relied on a cDNA template that was reverse transcribed from extracted RNA. The table came from immunoSEQ multiplex PCR; TCRdb's copy has only in-frame clones and leaves some out. The sample shows around 120,000 clones, around two fifths of them seen only once. The source material was CD4+ T cells sorted from blood. The receptors shown here come from a human donor with alopecia areata.

This clone was detected only once. CDR3 residues: CASSSQARQGRQFF. Written as DNA, the CDR3 is TGCGCCAGCAGCTCCCAGGCCCGACAGGGCAGGCAGTTCTTC. This rearrangement joins TRBV5-1 to TRBJ2-1; 7 bases are shared with TRBD1. The length of the CDR3 is 14 residues. The junction had 12 bases not matched to a gene; V was cut back by 3 bases and J by 12 bases. The germline CDR1 and CDR2 sequences are SGHRS and YFSETQ.

Turning to this clone: Different DNA sequences within this sample yield the same CDR3. The rearrangement links TRBV7-2 to TRBJ2-5; the match to TRBD2 covers 10 bases. The trim removed 5 bases at V and 5 bases at J, leaving 5 bases unmatched. The CDR3 has 14 residues. Germline lookup yields CDR1 SGHTA and CDR2 FQGNSA. CDR3 sequence reads: CASSAAGGRETQYF. The DNA of the CDR3 is TGTGCCAGCAGCGCAGCGGGGGGGCGTGAGACCCAGTACTTC.

There are a few counts of this clone. The chain carries TRBV4-2 and TRBJ2-5, with D tentatively TRBD1 (5 bases). The V gene lost 3 bases and the J gene lost 3 bases, with 8 bases spanning the gap. CDR1 is LGHNA, CDR2 YNFKEQ, per germline. The CDR3 is 13 residues long. CDR3: CASSHSGKETQYF. The CDR3 coding sequence is TGTGCCAGCAGCCACTCAGGGAAAGAGACCCAGTACTTC.

This clone appeared a few times. The J gene is TRBJ2-7, the V gene TRBV7-3; 9 nucleotides line up with TRBD2. Germline CDR1 is SGHTA and CDR2 is FQGTGA. The CDR3 consists of 14 residues. V lost 3 bases and J lost 5; bases outside the gene matches: 5. The DNA for the CDR3 is TGTGCCAGCAGCTTGATAGCGGGAGCTCACGAGCAGTACTTC. It encodes CASSLIAGAHEQYF. Full variable domain (remainder filled in from reference TRBV7-3 and TRBJ2-7): GAGVSQTPSNKVTEKGKYVELRCDPISGHTALYWYRQSLGQGPEFLIYFQGTGAADDSGLPNDRFFAVRPEGSVSTLKIQRTERGDSAVYLCASSLIAGAHEQYFGPGTRLTVT.

This clone was detected only a few times. The chain joins TRBV29-1 to TRBJ1-2; no definite D call. Germline CDR1 is SQVTM and CDR2 is ANQGSEA. V lost 4 bases and J lost 2, with 14 bases in between. The CDR3 is 14 amino acids. CDR3 sequence: CSVVRPGGNYGYTF. DNA of the CDR3: TGCAGCGTTGTCCGCCCCGGAGGCAACTATGGCTACACCTTC. Based on the CDR3 plus reference TRBV29-1 and TRBJ1-2, the full variable domain is SAVISQKPSRDICQRGTSLTIQCQVDSQVTMMFWYRQQPGQSLTLIATANQGSEATYESGFVIDKFPISRPNLTFSTLTVSNMSPEDSSIYLCSVVRPGGNYGYTFGSGTRLTVV.

The table lists this clone with a few counts. This rearrangement joins TRBV5-1 to TRBJ2-7, with 13 bases fitting TRBD2. Germline CDR1 SGHRS, CDR2 YFSETQ. CDR3 length: 16 residues. J lost 4 bases, V lost 4 bases, and 8 bases had no gene match. CDR3 in amino acids: CASSKGLAGDWYEQYF. DNA for the CDR3: TGCGCCAGCAGCAAAGGACTAGCGGGAGATTGGTACGAGCAGTACTTC.

In its sample, this clone was seen a few times. The genes are TRBV29-1 and TRBJ2-7; D may be TRBD1 or TRBD2 (7 bases each). Germline-derived CDR1 and CDR2 are SQVTM and ANQGSEA. V shed 2 bases and J shed 5 bases, with 16 bases lying between them. The CDR3 runs 14 residues. The CDR3: CSVERGDSRHEQYF. In DNA form, the CDR3 reads TGCAGCGTTGAACGGGGGGACAGCCGTCACGAGCAGTACTTC.

This clone has just a few counts. This chain connects TRBV29-1 to TRBJ2-5; D may correspond to TRBD1 or TRBD2 (5 bases each). Germline CDR1 is SQVTM and CDR2 is ANQGSEA. The V end lost 6 bases, the J end lost 9 bases, and 17 bases lay between the germline ends. This CDR3 spans 12 amino acids. CDR3 coding DNA: TGCAGCGTGGGGGAGACAAGAGTGCCCCAGTACTTC. Protein product: CSVGETRVPQYF.

This clone occurred once. This rearrangement joins TRBV30 to TRBJ1-5; 10 bases are shared with TRBD1. There are 14 residues in the CDR3. CDR1 and CDR2 from the germline V gene are GTSNPN and SVGIG (reference sequence). Unmatched junction bases numbered 8, after V lost 3 bases and J lost 9 bases. CDR3 in DNA: TGTGCCTGGAGCACAGGGACAGGGGAATTGCCCCAGCATTTT. Translation gives CAWSTGTGELPQHF.

This clone was counted a few times. The chain is built from TRBV7-8 and TRBJ2-1, with D uncertain. Trimming removed 5 bases at V and 4 bases at J, with 3 bases between. CDR1 is SGHVS and CDR2 is FQNEAQ in the germline V gene. The CDR3 has 11 residues. The CDR3: CASSPYNEQFF. In DNA form, the CDR3 reads TGTGCCAGCAGCCCGTACAATGAGCAGTTCTTC. Complete variable domain (other parts from reference TRBV7-8 and TRBJ2-1): GAGVSQSPRYKVAKRGQDVALRCDPISGHVSLFWYQQALGQGPEFLTYFQNEAQLDKSGLPSDRFFAERPEGSVSTLKIQRTQQEDSAVYLCASSPYNEQFFGPGTRLTVL.

The rearrangement links TRBV28 to TRBJ2-1; 11 bases map to TRBD2. CDR1 is MDHEN, CDR2 SYDVKM, per germline. The V gene end was trimmed by 4 bases and the J gene end by 8 bases; junction bases not matched to a gene: 7. This CDR3 spans 15 amino acids. The chain's CDR3 is CASSSGTSGGDEQFF. The CDR3 DNA sequence: TGTGCCAGCAGTTCCGGGACTAGCGGAGGGGATGAGCAGTTCTTC.

The CDR3 nucleotides read TGTGCCTGGAGTGTACTCCACGGGGGCAGTGGCTACACCTTC. Translation: CAWSVLHGGSGYTF. The chain couples TRBV30 to TRBJ1-2; D might be TRBD1 (6 bases). The CDR3 length is 14 residues. CDR1 is GTSNPN, CDR2 SVGIG, per germline (reference sequence). Trimming removed 0 bases from V and 7 bases from J, with 15 bases in between.

This clone was detected a few times. CDR3 sequence: CASSGGDTQYF. The DNA for the CDR3 is TGTGCCAGCAGTGGGGGAGATACGCAGTATTTT. J is TRBJ2-3 and V is TRBV2; no clear D gene. Germline V gene sequence: CDR1 SNHLY, CDR2 FYNNEI. The CDR3 runs to 11 residues. Trimming pared 4 bases from V and 5 bases from J, leaving 4 bases between.

This rearrangement joins TRBV27 to TRBJ2-5; no reliable D call. Trimming stripped 3 bases from V and 4 bases from J, with 15 bases between. The CDR3 contains 15 residues. Germline V gene sequence: CDR1 MNHEY, CDR2 SMNVEV (reference sequence). The CDR3 region has the DNA TGTGCCAGCAGTTTCTACCCGAGACAAGGAGAGACCCAGTACTTC. It translates to CASSFYPRQGETQYF.

The sample holds a few counts of this clone. The CDR3 spells CASSYLPDPGANVLTF. CDR3 nucleotides: TGCGCCAGCAGTTACCTCCCGGACCCTGGGGCCAACGTCCTGACTTTC. The chain combines TRBV4-3 with TRBJ2-6; D is undetermined. The CDR3 sequence is 16 residues long. With 6 bases removed from V and 2 bases from J, the gap between germline ends came to 14 bases. Germline-derived CDR1 and CDR2 are LGHNA and YSLEER.

This clone has only one observation. This rearrangement joins TRBV5-1 to TRBJ2-2, with D possibly TRBD2 on 5 matching bases. V lost 0 bases, J lost 4 bases, and 10 bases lay in between. The CDR3 loop spans 15 amino acids. Germline lookup yields CDR1 SGHRS and CDR2 YFSETQ. For the CDR3, the DNA is TGCGCCAGCAGCTTGGGTGTCAGCGGCACCGGGGAGCTGTTTTTT. This encodes CASSLGVSGTGELFF.

Points on this clone: Compared with germline, one end of the junction differs, possibly owing to a read error. The V gene is TRBV4-1, the J gene TRBJ2-5; no clear D. Germline V gives CDR1 MGHRA, CDR2 YSYEKL. The CDR3 consists of 14 residues. The CDR3 sequence is CASSLERQQETQYF. Here the CDR3 DNA reads TGTGCCAGCAGCTTGGAACGTCAACAAGAGACCCAGTACTTC.

This clone has just a few counts. This sequence joins TRBV19 and TRBJ1-5; 9 nucleotides match TRBD1. The ends lost 7 bases at V and 6 bases at J; junction bases unmatched: 10. CDR1 is LNHDA, CDR2 SQIVND, per germline (reference sequence). CDR3 size: 15 residues. For the CDR3, the DNA is TGTGCCAGTACCGCCACAGGGGGCTACGGTCAGCCCCAGCATTTT. Translating gives CASTATGGYGQPQHF.

This sequence joins TRBV29-1 and TRBJ2-2; 8 nucleotides line up with TRBD2. V dropped 6 bases and J dropped 8; count of bases not matched to a gene: 14. Germline assignment: CDR1 SQVTM and CDR2 ANQGSEA. The length of the CDR3 is 15 residues. The chain's CDR3 is CSVEGPSGPGGELFF. CDR3 nucleotide sequence: TGCAGCGTAGAGGGGCCTAGCGGGCCCGGTGGGGAGCTGTTTTTT.

This clone was detected only a few times. The rearrangement uses TRBV28 and TRBJ1-4; a possible D gene is TRBD1 (5 bases). The CDR3 length is 11 residues. CDR1 is MDHEN and CDR2 is SYDVKM in the germline V gene. Trimming left V 5 bases short and J 14 bases short, with 12 bases between. CDR3 sequence (DNA): TGTGCCAGCAGTGGACTAGGGGTGCTGTTTTTT. This translates into CASSGLGVLFF.

The chain employs TRBV5-6 and TRBJ2-5; no clear D gene. The V end lost 1 base, the J end lost 7 bases, and 8 bases lay between the germline ends. The CDR3 totals 12 residues. Germline loops: CDR1 SGHDT, CDR2 YYEEEE. CDR3 bases: TGTGCCAGCAGCTTGTTTACGGGGACCCAGTACTTC. This gives the protein CASSLFTGTQYF.

This clone was counted only a few times. The chain is built from TRBV10-3 and TRBJ2-3; D uncertain. The length of the CDR3 is 11 residues. Germline V gives CDR1 ENHRY, CDR2 SYGVKD. With 3 bases removed from V and 14 bases from J, the gap between germline ends came to 12 bases. The CDR3 loop is CAISESQLLYF. The CDR3 region has the DNA TGTGCCATCAGTGAATCTCAGCTTTTGTATTTT.

V is TRBV4-1 and J is TRBJ1-2, with D uncertain. This CDR3 is 14 amino acids long. The germline CDR1 and CDR2 sequences are MGHRA and YSYEKL. V was trimmed by 3 bases and J by 2 bases, leaving 10 bases between them. The CDR3 coding sequence is TGCGCCAGCAGCCAGATCGGAGGCAACTATGGCTACACCTTC. It is translated as CASSQIGGNYGYTF.

The chain couples TRBV6-6 to TRBJ2-7, with 7 nucleotides matching TRBD1. The CDR3 extends over 13 amino acids. With V trimmed by 7 bases and J by 0 bases, 3 bases remained unmatched. Germline CDR1 is MNHNY and CDR2 is SVGAGI (reference sequence). CDR3 residues: CASTRDSSYEQYF. CDR3 nucleotides: TGTGCCAGCACCAGGGACAGCTCCTACGAGCAGTACTTC.

This clone has just a few counts. V and J are TRBV9 and TRBJ1-2, with D unresolved. This CDR3 spans 14 amino acids. Trimming cost V 1 base and J 8 bases, with 15 bases left between them. Looked up from germline, CDR1 is SGDLS and CDR2 is YYNGEE. CDR3 sequence (DNA): TGTGCCAGCAGCGTACATGAATCTCCCAAGGGCTACACCTTC. This codes for CASSVHESPKGYTF.

This chain joins TRBV7-2 and TRBJ2-1, with D perhaps assigned TRBD1 or TRBD2 (5 bases each). Trimming stripped 5 bases from V and 6 bases from J, with 14 bases between. The CDR3 is made up of 14 amino acids. Germline loops: CDR1 SGHTA, CDR2 FQGNSA. Here the CDR3 DNA reads TGTGCCAGCAGCCCCGGGGCCCCCCGCAATGAGCAGTTCTTC. This codes for CASSPGAPRNEQFF.

This clone was recorded a few times. The rearrangement links TRBV11-2 to TRBJ2-2, with no clear D. CDR1 SGHAT and CDR2 FQNNGV come from the germline V gene. The CDR3 length is 13 residues. Deletions cut 3 bases from V and 3 bases from J, with 5 bases between. Here the CDR3 reads CASSLSDTGELFF. CDR3 DNA: TGTGCCAGCAGCTTGAGCGACACCGGGGAGCTGTTTTTT.

This clone was picked up a small number of times. Compared with germline, one end of the junction differs, possibly owing to a read error. J is TRBJ2-7 and V is TRBV27, with 7 bases lining up with TRBD1. The CDR3 has 10 amino acids. CDR1 and CDR2 (germline): MNHEY, SMNVEV (reference sequence). In DNA form, the CDR3 reads TGTGCCATCCCCCGACAGGGAACGGTTTTC. It yields the protein CAIPRQGTVF.

The chain uses TRBV6-5 and TRBJ1-4, with D tentatively TRBD1 (6 bases). Germline values: CDR1 MNHEY, CDR2 SVGAGI. V was pared by 6 bases and J by 4 bases, with 12 bases between. This CDR3 spans 14 amino acids. The CDR3 nucleotides are TGTGCCAGCAGCTTCGGACAGTTTAATGAAAAACTGTTTTTT. Translated, it gives CASSFGQFNEKLFF.